This T cell receptor (beta chain) came from a study of CD8 T cells in Susac syndrome. An amount of RNA that ranged from roughly 0.45 to 1 ug was reverse transcribed with random hexamers. Amplification of TCR beta CDR3 spanned 54 Vbeta and 13 Jbeta via immunoSEQ multiplex PCR. From the immunoSEQ multiplex PCR reads, TCRdb called clonotypes with MiXCR, one entry per CDR3 protein. The repertoire consists of about 140,000 distinct CDR3 sequences, with around 95% occurring once and the leading ten covering roughly 0.14%. Germline V gene sequence: CDR1 SGHDT, CDR2 YYEEEE. CDR3 length: 12 residues. Trimming left V 0 bases short and J 6 bases short, with 6 bases between. The authors carried out high-throughput sequencing of TCR beta. They applied it to CD8+ and CD4+ T cells obtained from blood.

This chain links TRBV5-6 with TRBJ1-2; a possible D gene is TRBD1 (5 bases). This TCR came from a human donor with Susac syndrome. The sequenced sample consisted of CD4+ T cells from PBMCs. The CDR3 loop reads CASSLVGDGYTF. In DNA, the CDR3 is TGTGCCAGCAGCTTGGTAGGGGATGGCTACACCTTC.